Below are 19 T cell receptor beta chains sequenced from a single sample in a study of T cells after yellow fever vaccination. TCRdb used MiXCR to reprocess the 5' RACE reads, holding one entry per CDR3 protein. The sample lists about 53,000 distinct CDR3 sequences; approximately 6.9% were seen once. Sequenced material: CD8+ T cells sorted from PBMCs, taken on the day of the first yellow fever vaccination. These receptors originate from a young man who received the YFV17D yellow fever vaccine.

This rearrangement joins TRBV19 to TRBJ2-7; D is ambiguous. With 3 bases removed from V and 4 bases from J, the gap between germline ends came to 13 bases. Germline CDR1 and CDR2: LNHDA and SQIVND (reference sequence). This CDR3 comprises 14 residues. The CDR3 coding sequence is TGTGCCAGTAGTATTTCAGATCGGCTGTACGAGCAGTACTTC. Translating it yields CASSISDRLYEQYF.

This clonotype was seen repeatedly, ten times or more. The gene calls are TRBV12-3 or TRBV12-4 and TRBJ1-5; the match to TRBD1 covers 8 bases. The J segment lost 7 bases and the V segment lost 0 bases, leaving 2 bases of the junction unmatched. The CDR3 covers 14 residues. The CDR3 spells CASSLARGRQPQHF. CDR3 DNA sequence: TGTGCCAGCAGTTTAGCCAGGGGGCGGCAGCCCCAGCATTTT.

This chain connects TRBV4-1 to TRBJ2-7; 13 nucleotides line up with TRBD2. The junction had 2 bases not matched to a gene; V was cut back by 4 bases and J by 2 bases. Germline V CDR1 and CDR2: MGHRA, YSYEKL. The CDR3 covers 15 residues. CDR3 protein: CASSPGTSGAYEQYF. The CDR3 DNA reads TGCGCCAGCAGCCCCGGGACTAGCGGGGCCTACGAGCAGTACTTC.

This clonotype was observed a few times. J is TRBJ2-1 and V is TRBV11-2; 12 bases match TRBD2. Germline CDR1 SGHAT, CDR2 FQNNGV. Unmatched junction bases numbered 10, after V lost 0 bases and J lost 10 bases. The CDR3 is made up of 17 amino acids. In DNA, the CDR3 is TGTGCCAGCAGCTTAGATCCGGCTAGCGGGGGGGCGGGGGAGCAGTTCTTC. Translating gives CASSLDPASGGAGEQFF.

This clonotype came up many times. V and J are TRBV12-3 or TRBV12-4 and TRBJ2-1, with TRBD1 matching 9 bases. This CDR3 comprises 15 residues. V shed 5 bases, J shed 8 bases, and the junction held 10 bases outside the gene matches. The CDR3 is CASSRPGQGSYEQFF. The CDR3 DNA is TGTGCCAGCAGTCGACCGGGACAGGGTAGTTATGAGCAGTTCTTC.

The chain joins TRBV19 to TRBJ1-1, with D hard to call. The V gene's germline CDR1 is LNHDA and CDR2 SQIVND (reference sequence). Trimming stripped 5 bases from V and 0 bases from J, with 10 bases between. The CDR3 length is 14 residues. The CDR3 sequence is CASSFRTMNTEAFF. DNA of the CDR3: TGTGCCAGTAGTTTTCGGACCATGAACACTGAAGCTTTCTTT.

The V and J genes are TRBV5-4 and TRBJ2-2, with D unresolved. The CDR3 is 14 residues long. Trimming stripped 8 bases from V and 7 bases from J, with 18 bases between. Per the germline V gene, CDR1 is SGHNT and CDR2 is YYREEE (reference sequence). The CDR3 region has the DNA TGTGCCAGGGGCTCGGGTGTCATCGGCGGGGAGCTGTTTTTT. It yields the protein CARGSGVIGGELFF.

The CDR3 loop reads CASSLADYLPYEQYV. Written as DNA, the CDR3 is TGTGCCAGCAGCTTAGCGGACTACCTTCCGTACGAGCAGTACGTC. The genes are TRBV11-1 and TRBJ2-7; possible D gene TRBD2, 6 bases. The CDR3 length is 15 residues. The germline V gene encodes CDR1 SGHAT and CDR2 FQDESV (reference sequence). Trimming shortened V by 0 bases and J by 4 bases, and 13 bases separated the two germline ends.

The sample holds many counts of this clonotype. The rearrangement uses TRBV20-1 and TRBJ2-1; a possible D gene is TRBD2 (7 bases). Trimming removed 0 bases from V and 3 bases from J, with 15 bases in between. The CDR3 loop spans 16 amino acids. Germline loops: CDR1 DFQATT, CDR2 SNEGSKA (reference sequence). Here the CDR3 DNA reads TGCAGTGCTAGAGATCCCGCGGGGGCGGTCTACAATGAGCAGTTCTTC. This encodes CSARDPAGAVYNEQFF.

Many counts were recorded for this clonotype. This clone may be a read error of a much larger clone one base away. CDR3 amino acids: CASSWSSYEQYF. DNA of the CDR3: TGTGCCAGCAGCTGGAGCTCCTACGAGCAGTACTTC. The chain has TRBV11-2 and TRBJ2-7, with D unresolved. The CDR3 consists of 12 residues. Per the germline V gene, CDR1 is SGHAT and CDR2 is FQNNGV. V was trimmed by 4 bases and J by 0 bases, leaving 4 bases between them.

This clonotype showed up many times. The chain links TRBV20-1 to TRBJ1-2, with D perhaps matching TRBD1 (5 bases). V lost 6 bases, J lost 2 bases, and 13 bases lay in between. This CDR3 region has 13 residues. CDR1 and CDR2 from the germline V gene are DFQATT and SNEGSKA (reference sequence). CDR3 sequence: CSASPPGNYGYTF. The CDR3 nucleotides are TGCAGTGCCTCTCCCCCAGGGAACTATGGCTACACCTTC.

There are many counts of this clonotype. DNA of the CDR3: TGTGCCAGCAGCTTAGGGGGGACAGGCCTACAAGAGACCCAGTACTTC. Residues: CASSLGGTGLQETQYF. The genes are TRBV7-6 and TRBJ2-5; TRBD1 aligns across 8 bases. The germline gives CDR1 SGHVS, CDR2 FNYEAQ. The trim removed 1 base at V and 2 bases at J, leaving 6 bases unmatched. This CDR3 has 16 residues.

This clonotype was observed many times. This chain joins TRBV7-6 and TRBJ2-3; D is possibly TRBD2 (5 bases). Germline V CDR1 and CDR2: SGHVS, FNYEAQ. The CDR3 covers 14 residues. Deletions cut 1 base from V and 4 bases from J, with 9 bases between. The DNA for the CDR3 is TGTGCCAGCAGCTTAGAGAGGGCTCCAGATACGCAGTATTTT. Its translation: CASSLERAPDTQYF.

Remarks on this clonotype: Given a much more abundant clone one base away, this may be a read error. This chain's CDR3 is CVSSPRQGPDPDTQYF. The CDR3 DNA reads as TGTGTCAGCAGTCCCCGACAGGGCCCCGACCCAGATACGCAGTATTTT. The gene calls are TRBV28 and TRBJ2-3; 7 positions agree with TRBD1. CDR1 and CDR2 (germline): MDHEN, SYDVKM. The CDR3 totals 16 residues. The full variable domain, rest sourced from reference TRBV28 and TRBJ2-3, is DVKVTQSSRYLVKRTGEKVFLECVQDMDHENMFWYRQDPGLGLRLIYFSYDVKMKEKGDIPEGYSVSREKKERFSLILESASTNQTSMYLCVSSPRQGPDPDTQYFGPGTRLTVL.

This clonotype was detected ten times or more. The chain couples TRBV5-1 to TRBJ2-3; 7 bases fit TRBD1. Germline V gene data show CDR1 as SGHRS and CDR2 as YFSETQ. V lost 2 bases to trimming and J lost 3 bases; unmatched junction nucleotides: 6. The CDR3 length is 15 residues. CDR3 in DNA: TGCGCCAGCAGCTTTAGGGGGCGTCTGACAGATACGCAGTATTTT. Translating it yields CASSFRGRLTDTQYF. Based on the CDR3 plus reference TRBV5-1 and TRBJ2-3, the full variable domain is KAGVTQTPRYLIKTRGQQVTLSCSPISGHRSVSWYQQTPGQGLQFLFEYFSETQRNKGNFPGRFSGRQFSNSRSEMNVSTLELGDSALYLCASSFRGRLTDTQYFGPGTRLTVL.

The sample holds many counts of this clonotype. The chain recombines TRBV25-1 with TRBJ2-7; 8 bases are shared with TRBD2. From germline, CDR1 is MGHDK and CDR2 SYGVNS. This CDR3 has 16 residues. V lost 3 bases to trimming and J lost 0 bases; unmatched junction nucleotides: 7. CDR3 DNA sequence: TGTGCCAGCAGTGACTGGGGCGGGGGGAGCTCCTACGAGCAGTACTTC. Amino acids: CASSDWGGGSSYEQYF.

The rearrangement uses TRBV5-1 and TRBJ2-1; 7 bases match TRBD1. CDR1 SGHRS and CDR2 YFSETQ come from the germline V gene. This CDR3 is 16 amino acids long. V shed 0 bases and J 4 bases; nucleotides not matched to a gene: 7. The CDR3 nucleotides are TGCGCCAGCAGCTTGGCAGGGCAGGGGGATTACAATGAGCAGTTCTTC. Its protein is CASSLAGQGDYNEQFF.

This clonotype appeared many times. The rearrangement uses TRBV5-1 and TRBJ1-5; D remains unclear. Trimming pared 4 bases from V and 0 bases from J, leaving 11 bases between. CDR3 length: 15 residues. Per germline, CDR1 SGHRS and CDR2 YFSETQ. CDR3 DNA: TGCGCCAGCAGCCCTCTGGGGAATAGCAATCAGCCCCAGCATTTT. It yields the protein CASSPLGNSNQPQHF.

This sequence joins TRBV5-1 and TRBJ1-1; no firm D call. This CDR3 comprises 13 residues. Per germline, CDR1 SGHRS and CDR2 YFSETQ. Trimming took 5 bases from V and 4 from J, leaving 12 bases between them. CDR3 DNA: TGCGCCAGCAGGCCGCTGGGGAGCACTGAAGCTTTCTTT. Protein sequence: CASRPLGSTEAFF.